The 5 T cell receptor beta chains below all came from one sample that was sequenced in a study of human T cells and chemical hapten exposure. Each CDR3 protein gets one entry after TCRdb re-called the RACE reads with MiXCR. The sample has approximately 90,000 distinct CDR3 sequences; about 10% are singletons. Indicated time point: patch test 1, 2 weeks after DPC sensitization. The treatment denotes: therapeutic diphenylcyclopropenone sensitization with weekly scalp DPC. Sequences were derived from whole blood, sampled in connection with sensitization to the hapten diphenylcyclopropenone (DPC). Every receptor here comes from a man aged 40-50 years with alopecia areata. Some clones in this sample may be carry-over from other donors' samples.

This chain connects TRBV28 to TRBJ2-7; 7 bases are a match to TRBD1. Germline V CDR1 and CDR2: MDHEN, SYDVKM. Germline trimming cut 5 bases from V and 0 bases from J; bases unmatched to any gene: 7. This CDR3 contains 15 residues. CDR3 amino acids: CASSGSRGLSYEQYV. The CDR3 DNA sequence: TGTGCCAGCAGTGGGTCAAGGGGGCTCTCCTACGAGCAGTACGTC.

The chain employs TRBV19 and TRBJ2-1; 9 bases map to TRBD2. CDR3 length: 15 amino acids. V lost 3 bases, J lost 7 bases, and 7 bases stayed unmatched. Germline values: CDR1 LNHDA, CDR2 SQIVND (reference sequence). CDR3 in amino acids: CASSIGLARINEQFF. CDR3 bases: TGTGCCAGTAGTATTGGACTAGCGCGGATTAATGAGCAGTTCTTC.

Comments on this clonotype: Given a much more abundant clone one base away, this may be a read error. The DNA of the CDR3 is TGTGCCAGCAGGCCACCTATCGGGAGGGTCTCTGCGACAGATACGCAGTATTTT. It specifies CASRPPIGRVSATDTQYF. The chain joins TRBV7-8 to TRBJ2-3; 8 bases map to TRBD2. V dropped 6 bases and J dropped 3; count of bases not matched to a gene: 17. The CDR3 loop spans 18 amino acids. Germline CDR1 SGHVS, CDR2 FQNEAQ.

A remark on this clonotype: It may be a read error: a sequence one base away is much more abundant. The chain combines TRBV4-1 with TRBJ2-5, with D hard to call. This CDR3 has 13 residues. The germline CDR1 and CDR2 sequences are MGHRA and YSYEKL. The CDR3, as DNA: TGCGTCAGCAGCCAAGTCCTAGGGGAGACCCAGTACTTC. Translation gives CVSSQVLGETQYF.

In this sample, this clonotype turned up a few times. The rearrangement links TRBV29-1 to TRBJ2-3; 9 bases line up with TRBD1. CDR3 size: 15 residues. V lost 2 bases, J lost 4 bases, and 7 bases stayed unmatched. The germline CDR1 and CDR2 sequences are SQVTM and ANQGSEA. The CDR3 reads CSVEYRDRAADTQYF. As DNA, the CDR3 is TGCAGCGTTGAATACCGGGACAGGGCTGCAGATACGCAGTATTTT.